This TCR beta chain was recorded in a study of T-cell reconstitution after alpha-beta-depleted transplantation in children. This clonotype was found a few times. Its target is unknown. TCRbeta library preparation incorporated unique molecular identifiers. TCRdb processed the PCR reads anew with MiXCR; each CDR3 protein has one entry. The table includes about 830,000 distinct CDR3 sequences, 16% detected once. General study results and limits: Most T-cell counts and diversity one year after the transplant came from T cells that were newly produced.

The sequences come from PBMCs, mostly from graft donor cells, collected 360 days after TCRalphabeta/CD19-depleted stem cell transplant. The TCR was taken from a male patient younger than 18 who had a stem cell transplant for acute lymphoblastic leukemia, so the T cells may come from the graft donor.

CDR3 bases: TGCGCCAGCATGTGGGGGGGGTCATCTGATACGCAGTATTTT. Translating gives CASMWGGSSDTQYF. J is TRBJ2-3 and V is TRBV5-1; 7 nucleotides match TRBD2. Germline loops: CDR1 SGHRS, CDR2 YFSETQ. The junction had 10 bases not matched to a gene; V was cut back by 6 bases and J by 6 bases. This CDR3 is 14 amino acids long.